This T cell receptor beta chain was profiled in a study of a mutant IDH1 vaccine in newly diagnosed glioma. Germline loops: CDR1 MNHEY, CDR2 SVGAGI. The CDR3 is 13 residues long. V dropped 8 bases and J dropped 0 bases, with 8 bases sitting between them. Regarding time point: baseline, week 1 (first vaccination visit). Specified treatment: pre-vaccination baseline after standard-of-care therapy. Data came from immunoSEQ multiplex PCR; TCRdb stores just in-frame clones and leaves some out. The sample records 75,000 to 100,000 clones, over 85% being singletons. The V and J genes are TRBV6-5 and TRBJ1-3; D uncertain. This receptor was identified in a woman between 45 and 65 years old with glioma. Sequenced material: PBMCs, taken from a glioma patient treated with radiotherapy, temozolomide or both. The CDR3 DNA sequence: TGTGCCAGCTCGAAGGACTCTGGAAACACCATATATTTT. Protein product: CASSKDSGNTIYF.